This TCR beta chain appears in the sequencing data of a study of identical twins. Overall study findings and caveats: The more abundant beta clonotypes in cord blood had fewer insertions, and memory repertoires did not show this.

CDR3 length: 15 amino acids. CDR1 is SGHTA and CDR2 is FQGNSA in the germline V gene. V was shortened by 2 bases and J by 0 bases, with 7 bases between the two germline ends. This clonotype showed up just a few times. Its cognate antigen is unknown. TCRdb re-analysed the 5' RACE reads in MiXCR, keeping a single row per CDR3 protein. Seen here are some 730,000 distinct CDR3 sequences, around a sixth observed once, and the top ten hold around 12%. These data also featured in a second study, about T cells expressing NK-cell markers. That publication notes: Sorted CD3+CD56+NKG2C+, CD3+CD56+NKG2C- and CD3+CD56-NKG2C+ T-cell subsets were beta-chain profiled.

This TCR derives from a woman between 18 and 30 years old in good health. The sample taken for sequencing was PBMCs. The J gene is TRBJ1-4, the V gene TRBV7-2, with D hard to call. CDR3 in amino acids: CASSLRATTNEKLFF. The CDR3 DNA sequence: TGTGCCAGCAGCTTACGGGCTACAACTAATGAAAAACTGTTTTTT.